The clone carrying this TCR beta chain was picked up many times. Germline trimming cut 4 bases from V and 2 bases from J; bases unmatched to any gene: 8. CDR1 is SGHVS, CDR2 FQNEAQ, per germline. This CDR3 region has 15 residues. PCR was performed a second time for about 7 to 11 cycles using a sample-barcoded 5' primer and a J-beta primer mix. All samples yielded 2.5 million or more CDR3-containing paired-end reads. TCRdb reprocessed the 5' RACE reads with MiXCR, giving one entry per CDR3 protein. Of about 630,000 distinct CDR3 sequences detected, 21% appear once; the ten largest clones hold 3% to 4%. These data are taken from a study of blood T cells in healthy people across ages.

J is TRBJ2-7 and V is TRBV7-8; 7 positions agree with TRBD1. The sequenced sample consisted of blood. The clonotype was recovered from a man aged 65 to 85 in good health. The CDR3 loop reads CASSWDRDSTYEQYF. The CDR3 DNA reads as TGTGCCAGCAGCTGGGACCGGGACAGTACCTACGAGCAGTACTTC.